The following is a T cell receptor beta chain sequence with its context. This clone showed up just once. The antigen it binds to is not known. Base qualities are not recorded, but no much larger clone differs from it by a single base. The immunoSEQ Assay, a bias-controlled multiplex PCR, was used to amplify TCRbeta CDR3 regions from genomic DNA. The original pipeline was this. The number of nucleated cells in each sample was estimated from the amplification of reference gene primers within the assay. To quantify the absolute abundance of each unique TCRbeta CDR3 rearrangement, sequence reads were collapsed and filtered. For each sample, productive Simpson clonality was calculated by taking the square root of Simpson's diversity index across productive rearrangements. This is the immuneACCESS table as TCRdb keeps it, with only in-frame sequences that have V and J called. A part of the clones is gone; compared with another copy, unresolved V genes explain less than half, and the rest is unexplained. The D gene and trimming were derived from the DNA, and the V and J assignments and clone size from that table. This sample gives around 250,000 clones in total; 80% to 90% of them show up just once. Approximately 2% of the sample is in the top ten clones.

This sample stems from a study of blood T cell repertoires in COVID-19 (TCRdb year 2020). With respect to the entire study: Samples covering the acute and convalescent phases of COVID-19 were provided by collaborators in the United States, Italy and Spain. The prospective study material was composed of cDNA or gDNA derived from T cells, B-cell-depleted T cells, or PBMCs. The sample metadata nearly always contained a de-identified subject ID, COVID-19 status, age in years and sex. The repertoires were made available in a free public database intended to serve as a resource for research on the immune response to SARS-CoV-2. The samples were drawn from the first 160 participants of the ongoing ImmuneRACE study and from 1,200 or so subjects provided by 6 global collaborators. Where HLA class I and class II types were available, the types were taken from metadata supplied by the sample provider, not from assay-based typing. Deeply sampled blood TCRbeta repertoires from subjects exposed to, actively infected with, or recovered from COVID-19 were included in the dataset. Paper-wide results and their limitations: Clinical and demographic metadata were provided uncurated, with the amount varying by source and participant.

Enrolling through a virtual design, the prospective study's participants ranged in age from roughly 18 to 95 years and lived across 24 United States geographic areas. In the prospective study, participants were assigned to cohorts based on the clinical history participants reported in a screening survey and a study questionnaire. Recovered participants in ImmuneRACE Cohort 3 were defined as having two consecutive negative NP/OP PCR tests, clearance from a healthcare professional, or resolution of symptoms. In the prospective study, mobile phlebotomists collected whole blood, serum and a nasopharyngeal or oropharyngeal swab from each participant. Over a roughly two-month period, participants in the prospective study had the option of providing additional blood draws and questionnaires. Prospective study blood samples were shipped either frozen or at room temperature before DNA extraction. From a lookup of the germline V gene (reference sequence), CDR1 and CDR2 are MNHEY and SMNVEV. The CDR3 covers 11 residues, taking in both the cysteine and the phenylalanine. Just CDR3 DNA is preserved here, 33 bases in frame from base 1. V is clipped by 6 bases and J by 2 bases, and the sequence between their germline boundaries is 4 bases long.

The sequenced material came from PBMCs or T cells enriched from blood (not recorded which). This chain is built from TRBV27 and TRBJ1-1; no confident D gene assignment can be made. This TCR was recovered from a woman between 50 and 59 years old who had recovered from COVID-19. Here the CDR3 is given as CASRANTEAFF. The DNA sequence reads TGTGCCAGCAGGGCTAACACTGAAGCTTTCTTT.